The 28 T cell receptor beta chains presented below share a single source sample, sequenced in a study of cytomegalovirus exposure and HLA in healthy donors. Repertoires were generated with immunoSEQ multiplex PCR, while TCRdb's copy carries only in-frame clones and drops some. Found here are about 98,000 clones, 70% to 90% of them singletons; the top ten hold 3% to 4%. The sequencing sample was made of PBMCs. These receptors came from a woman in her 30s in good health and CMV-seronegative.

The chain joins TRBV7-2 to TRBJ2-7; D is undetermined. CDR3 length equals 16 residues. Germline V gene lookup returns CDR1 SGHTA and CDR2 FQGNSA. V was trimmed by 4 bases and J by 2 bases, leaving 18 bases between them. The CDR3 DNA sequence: TGTGCCAGCAGCTACGCGGCGGTCAACCCAACCTACGAGCAGTACTTC. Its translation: CASSYAAVNPTYEQYF.

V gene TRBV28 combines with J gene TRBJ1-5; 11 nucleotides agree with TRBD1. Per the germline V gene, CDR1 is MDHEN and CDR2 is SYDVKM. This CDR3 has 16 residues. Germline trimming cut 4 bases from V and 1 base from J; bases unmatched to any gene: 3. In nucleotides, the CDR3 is TGTGCCAGCAGTTCGGACAGGGGGCTGAGCAATCAGCCCCAGCATTTT. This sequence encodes CASSSDRGLSNQPQHF.

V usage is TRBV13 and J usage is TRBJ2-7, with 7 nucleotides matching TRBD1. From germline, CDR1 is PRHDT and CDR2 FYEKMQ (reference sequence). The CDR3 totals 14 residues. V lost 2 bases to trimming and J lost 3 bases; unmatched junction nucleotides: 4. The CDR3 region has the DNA TGTGCCAGCAGCTTATGGGGACAGCACTACGAGCAGTACTTC. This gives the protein CASSLWGQHYEQYF. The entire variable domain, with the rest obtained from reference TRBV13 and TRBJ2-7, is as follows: AAGVIQSPRHLIKEKRETATLKCYPIPRHDTVYWYQQGPGQDPQFLISFYEKMQSDKGSIPDRFSAQQFSDYHSELNMSSLELGDSALYFCASSLWGQHYEQYFGPGTRLTVT.

The DNA of the CDR3 is TGTGCCAGCAGCAGGGACAGGGTGAGCGAGCAGTACTTC. It encodes CASSRDRVSEQYF. The rearrangement joins TRBV11-3 to TRBJ2-7; 9 bases agree with TRBD1. From germline, CDR1 is SGHNT and CDR2 YENEEA. The CDR3 consists of 13 residues. J was trimmed by 6 bases and V by 5 bases; bases with no gene match: 5.

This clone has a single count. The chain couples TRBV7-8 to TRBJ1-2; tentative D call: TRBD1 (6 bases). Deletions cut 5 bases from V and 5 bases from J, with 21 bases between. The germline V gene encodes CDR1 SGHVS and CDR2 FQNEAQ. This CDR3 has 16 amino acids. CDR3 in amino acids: CASSRDMTNGRYGYTF. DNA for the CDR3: TGTGCCAGCAGCCGGGACATGACAAATGGGAGATATGGCTACACCTTC.

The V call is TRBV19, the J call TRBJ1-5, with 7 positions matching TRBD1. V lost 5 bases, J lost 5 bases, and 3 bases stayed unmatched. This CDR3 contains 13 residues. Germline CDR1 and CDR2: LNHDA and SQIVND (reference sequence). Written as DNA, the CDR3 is TGTGCCAGTAGTGGTACAGGGGATCAGCCCCAGCATTTT. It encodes CASSGTGDQPQHF.

The CDR3 region is CAGGTSYEQYF. CDR3 nucleotides: TGTGCCGGGGGGACCTCCTACGAGCAGTACTTC. V gene TRBV2 combines with J gene TRBJ2-7, with D possibly matching TRBD2 (6 bases). The CDR3 runs 11 residues. Trimming took 11 bases from V and 0 from J, leaving 8 bases between them. Germline CDR1 SNHLY, CDR2 FYNNEI.

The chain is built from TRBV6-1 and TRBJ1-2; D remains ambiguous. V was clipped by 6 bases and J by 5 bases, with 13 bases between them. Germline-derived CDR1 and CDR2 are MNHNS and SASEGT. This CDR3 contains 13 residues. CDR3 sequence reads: CASSLPGLYGYTF. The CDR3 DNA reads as TGTGCCAGCAGCTTACCCGGACTTTATGGCTACACCTTC.

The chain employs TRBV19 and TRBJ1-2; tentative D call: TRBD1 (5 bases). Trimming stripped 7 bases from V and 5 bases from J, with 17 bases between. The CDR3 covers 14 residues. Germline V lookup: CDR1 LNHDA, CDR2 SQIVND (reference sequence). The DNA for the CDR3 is TGTGCCAGTACCCTCCGGAGGGCAGGGTATGGCTACACCTTC. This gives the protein CASTLRRAGYGYTF. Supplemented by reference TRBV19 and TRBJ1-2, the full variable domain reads DGGITQSPKYLFRKEGQNVTLSCEQNLNHDAMYWYRQDPGQGLRLIYYSQIVNDFQKGDIAEGYSVSREKKESFPLTVTSAQKNPTAFYLCASTLRRAGYGYTFGSGTRLTVV.

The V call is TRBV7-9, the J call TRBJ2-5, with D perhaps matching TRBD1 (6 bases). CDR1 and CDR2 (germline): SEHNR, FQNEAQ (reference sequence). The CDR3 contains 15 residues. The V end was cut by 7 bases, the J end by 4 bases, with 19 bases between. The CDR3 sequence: CASNSPTGVLETQYF. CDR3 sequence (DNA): TGTGCCAGCAATTCGCCGACAGGCGTCTTAGAGACCCAGTACTTC.

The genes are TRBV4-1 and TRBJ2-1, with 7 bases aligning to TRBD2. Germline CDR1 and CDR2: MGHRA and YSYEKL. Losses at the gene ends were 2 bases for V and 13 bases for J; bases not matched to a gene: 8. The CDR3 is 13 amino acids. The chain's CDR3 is CASSQWVGGDQFF. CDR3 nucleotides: TGCGCCAGCAGCCAATGGGTGGGAGGGGACCAGTTCTTC.

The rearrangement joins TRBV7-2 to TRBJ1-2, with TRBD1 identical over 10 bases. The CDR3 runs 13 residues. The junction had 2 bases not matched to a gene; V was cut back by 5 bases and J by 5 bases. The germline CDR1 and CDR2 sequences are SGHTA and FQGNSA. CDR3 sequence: CASSPDRGYGYTF. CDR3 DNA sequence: TGTGCCAGCAGCCCGGACAGGGGGTATGGCTACACCTTC.

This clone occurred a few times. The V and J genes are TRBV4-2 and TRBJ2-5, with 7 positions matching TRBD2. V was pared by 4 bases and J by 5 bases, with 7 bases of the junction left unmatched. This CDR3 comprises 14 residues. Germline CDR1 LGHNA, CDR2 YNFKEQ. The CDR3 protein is CASSPLAGGETQYF. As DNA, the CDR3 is TGTGCCAGCAGCCCCTTAGCGGGCGGGGAGACCCAGTACTTC.

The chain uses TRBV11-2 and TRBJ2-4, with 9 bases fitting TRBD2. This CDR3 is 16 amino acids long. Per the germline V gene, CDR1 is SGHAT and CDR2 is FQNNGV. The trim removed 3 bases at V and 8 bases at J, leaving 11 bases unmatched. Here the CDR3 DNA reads TGTGCCAGCAGCTTGTTAGCGGGAGAGATCGTAGACATTCAGTACTTC. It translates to CASSLLAGEIVDIQYF.

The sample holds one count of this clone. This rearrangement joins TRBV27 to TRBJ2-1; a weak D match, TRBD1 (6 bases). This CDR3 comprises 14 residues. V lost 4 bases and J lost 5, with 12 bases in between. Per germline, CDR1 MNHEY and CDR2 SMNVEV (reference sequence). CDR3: CASSYWTADNEQFF. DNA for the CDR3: TGTGCCAGCAGTTACTGGACAGCGGACAATGAGCAGTTCTTC.

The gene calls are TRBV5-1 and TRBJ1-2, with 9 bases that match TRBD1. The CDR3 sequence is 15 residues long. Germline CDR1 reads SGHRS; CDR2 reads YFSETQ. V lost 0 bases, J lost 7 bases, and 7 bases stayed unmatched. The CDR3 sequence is CASSLEGTGGRGYTF. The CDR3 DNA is TGCGCCAGCAGCTTGGAGGGTACAGGGGGCCGTGGCTACACCTTC.

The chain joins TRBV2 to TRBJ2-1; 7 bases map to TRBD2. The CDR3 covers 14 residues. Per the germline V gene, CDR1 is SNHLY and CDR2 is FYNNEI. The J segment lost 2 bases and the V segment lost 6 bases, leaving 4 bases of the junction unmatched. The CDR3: CASRGRGAYNEQFF. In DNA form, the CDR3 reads TGTGCCAGCAGAGGTCGGGGGGCCTACAATGAGCAGTTCTTC.

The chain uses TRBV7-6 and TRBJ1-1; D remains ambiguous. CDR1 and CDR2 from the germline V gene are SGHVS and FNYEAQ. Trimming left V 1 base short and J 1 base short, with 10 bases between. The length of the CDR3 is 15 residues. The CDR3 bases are TGTGCCAGCAGCTTAGTGTCAGGATCGAACACTGAAGCTTTCTTT. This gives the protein CASSLVSGSNTEAFF. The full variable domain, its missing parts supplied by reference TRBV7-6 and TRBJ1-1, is GAGVSQSPRYKVTKRGQDVALRCDPISGHVSLYWYRQALGQGPEFLTYFNYEAQQDKSGLPNDRFSAERPEGSISTLTIQRTEQRDSAMYRCASSLVSGSNTEAFFGQGTRLTVV.

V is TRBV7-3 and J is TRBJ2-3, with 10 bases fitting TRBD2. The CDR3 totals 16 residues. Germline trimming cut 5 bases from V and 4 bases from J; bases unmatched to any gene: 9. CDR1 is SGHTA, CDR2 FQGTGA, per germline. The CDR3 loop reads CASSHGLAGASDTQYF. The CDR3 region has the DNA TGTGCCAGCAGCCACGGGCTAGCGGGAGCTTCAGATACGCAGTATTTT. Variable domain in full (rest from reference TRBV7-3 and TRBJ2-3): GAGVSQTPSNKVTEKGKYVELRCDPISGHTALYWYRQSLGQGPEFLIYFQGTGAADDSGLPNDRFFAVRPEGSVSTLKIQRTERGDSAVYLCASSHGLAGASDTQYFGPGTRLTVL.

The CDR3 DNA follows: TGTGCCAGCAGCTTAGGAGGCAACTATGGCTACACCTTC. Protein product: CASSLGGNYGYTF. The V call is TRBV7-9, the J call TRBJ1-2; D call uncertain. Trimming took 1 base from V and 2 from J, leaving 5 bases between them. This CDR3 has 13 residues. Germline V gene lookup returns CDR1 SEHNR and CDR2 FQNEAQ (reference sequence).

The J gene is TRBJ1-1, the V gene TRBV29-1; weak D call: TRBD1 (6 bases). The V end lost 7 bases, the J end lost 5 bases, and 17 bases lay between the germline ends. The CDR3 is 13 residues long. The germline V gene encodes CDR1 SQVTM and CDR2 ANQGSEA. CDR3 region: CSGRSGARTEAFF. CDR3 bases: TGCAGCGGTCGTTCAGGGGCCAGGACTGAAGCTTTCTTT.

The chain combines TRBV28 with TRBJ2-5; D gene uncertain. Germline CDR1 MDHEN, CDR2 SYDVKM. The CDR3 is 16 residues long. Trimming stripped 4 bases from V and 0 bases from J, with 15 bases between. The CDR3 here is CASSSLRSLYQETQYF. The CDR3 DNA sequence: TGTGCCAGCAGTTCCCTTCGGTCTCTGTACCAAGAGACCCAGTACTTC.

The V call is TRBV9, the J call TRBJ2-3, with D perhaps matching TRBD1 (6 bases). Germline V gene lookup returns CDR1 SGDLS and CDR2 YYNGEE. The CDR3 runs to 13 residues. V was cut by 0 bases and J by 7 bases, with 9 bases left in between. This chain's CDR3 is CASSVGTGHTQYF. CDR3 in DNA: TGTGCCAGCAGCGTAGGTACAGGGCATACGCAGTATTTT.

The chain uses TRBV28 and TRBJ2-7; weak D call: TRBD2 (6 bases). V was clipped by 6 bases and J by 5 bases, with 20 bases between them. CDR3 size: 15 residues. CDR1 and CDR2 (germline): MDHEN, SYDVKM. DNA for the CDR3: TGTGCCAGCAGCGAATCGGAGGGGTGGTGGGACGAGCAGTACTTC. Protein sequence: CASSESEGWWDEQYF.

The CDR3 DNA reads as TGTGCCAGGACTAGGGGCAACGAGCAGTACTTC. Protein: CARTRGNEQYF. This chain uses TRBV2 with TRBJ2-7, with a possible D match to TRBD2 (6 bases). This CDR3 has 11 residues. Germline V gene data show CDR1 as SNHLY and CDR2 as FYNNEI. V shed 9 bases and J shed 5 bases, with 11 bases lying between them.

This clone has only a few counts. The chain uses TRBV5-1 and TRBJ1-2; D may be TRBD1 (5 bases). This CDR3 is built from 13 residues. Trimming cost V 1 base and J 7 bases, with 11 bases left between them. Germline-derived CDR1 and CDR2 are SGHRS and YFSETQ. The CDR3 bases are TGCGCCAGCAGCTTGCTGGGGCAAGGTGGCTACACCTTC. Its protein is CASSLLGQGGYTF.

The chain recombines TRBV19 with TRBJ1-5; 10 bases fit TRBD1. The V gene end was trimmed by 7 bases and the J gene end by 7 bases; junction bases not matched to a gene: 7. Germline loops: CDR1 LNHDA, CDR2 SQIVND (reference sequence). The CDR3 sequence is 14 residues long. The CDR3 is CASNTGTGAQPQHF. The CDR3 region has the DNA TGTGCCAGTAATACCGGGACAGGGGCCCAGCCCCAGCATTTT.

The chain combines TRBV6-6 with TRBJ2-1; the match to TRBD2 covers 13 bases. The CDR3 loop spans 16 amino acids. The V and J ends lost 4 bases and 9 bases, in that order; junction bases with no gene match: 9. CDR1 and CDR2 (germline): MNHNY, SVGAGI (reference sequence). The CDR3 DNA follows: TGTGCCAGCAGTTTGAGGGGGACTAGCGGGAACATTGAGCAGTTCTTC. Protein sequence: CASSLRGTSGNIEQFF.